The sequence of this T cell receptor (beta chain) was determined in a study of T cell responses to AZD1222 COVID-19 vaccine. To note about this clone: Its antigen is still unknown.

Study-wide results and limits: The breadth and depth of Spike-specific TCRs increased once two AZD1222 doses had been given. Across spike, vaccine-associated CD4 TCRs were found, dominant at 160-218 and 743-854.

Sequencing was performed with immunoSEQ multiplex PCR; in TCRdb, only in-frame clones are kept and a portion is missing. The top ten clones hold 4% to 6% of a sample with about 110,000 clones, around 76% of them seen once. Looked up from germline, CDR1 is SGHTA and CDR2 is FQGNSA. With V trimmed by 1 base and J by 9 bases, 6 bases remained unmatched. CDR3 length: 15 amino acids. Sequenced material: peripheral blood, taken on day 0 of AZD1222 vaccination. The sequence came from an adult in good health. The chain is built from TRBV7-2 and TRBJ1-6; 7 nucleotides match TRBD1. The CDR3 coding sequence is TGTGCCAGCAGCTTAGATGGACAGGTGGCTTCACCCCTCCACTTT. This translates into CASSLDGQVASPLHF.